The 29 T cell receptor beta chains below were found in one sample sequenced in a study of shared clonotypes between healthy human individuals. Produced via immunoSEQ multiplex PCR; TCRdb's table is partial and in-frame only. The sample includes about a million clones, 75% of them seen just once. Sequences were obtained from memory CD4+ T cells sorted from blood. The subset was: CD45RA-negative fraction. The receptors were sampled from a man between 18 and 29 years old in good health.

V and J are TRBV19 and TRBJ2-2, with a weak D call TRBD2 (5 bases). CDR3 length equals 15 residues. With 5 bases removed from V and 7 bases from J, the gap between germline ends came to 17 bases. Germline V gives CDR1 LNHDA, CDR2 SQIVND (reference sequence). CDR3: CASSPRLSPDGELFF. The CDR3 bases are TGTGCCAGTAGTCCGAGACTAAGTCCCGACGGGGAGCTGTTTTTT. Complete variable domain (other parts from reference TRBV19 and TRBJ2-2): DGGITQSPKYLFRKEGQNVTLSCEQNLNHDAMYWYRQDPGQGLRLIYYSQIVNDFQKGDIAEGYSVSREKKESFPLTVTSAQKNPTAFYLCASSPRLSPDGELFFGEGSRLTVL.

The CDR3: CASSAGAGGSTEAFF. CDR3 DNA sequence: TGTGCCAGCTCCGCGGGGGCAGGCGGGAGTACTGAAGCTTTCTTT. The V and J genes are TRBV18 and TRBJ1-1; D possibly corresponds to TRBD1 (6 bases). Trimming removed 6 bases at V and 5 bases at J, with 19 bases between. Germline V CDR1 and CDR2: KGHSH, LQKENI. The CDR3 length is 15 residues. Based on the CDR3 plus reference TRBV18 and TRBJ1-1, the full variable domain is NAGVMQNPRHLVRRRGQEARLRCSPMKGHSHVYWYRQLPEEGLKFMVYLQKENIIDESGMPKERFSAEFPKEGPSILRIQQVVRGDSAAYFCASSAGAGGSTEAFFGQGTRLTVV.

The chain has TRBV6-1 and TRBJ1-1; weak D call: TRBD1 (6 bases). V shed 8 bases and J shed 5 bases, with 18 bases lying between them. The germline gives CDR1 MNHNS, CDR2 SASEGT. This CDR3 is 14 amino acids long. This CDR3 reads CASGTGSLGTEAFF. For the CDR3, the DNA is TGTGCCAGCGGTACAGGGTCTTTGGGAACTGAAGCTTTCTTT.

This rearrangement joins TRBV7-2 to TRBJ1-2; D may be TRBD1 (5 bases). This CDR3 has 15 residues. CDR1 is SGHTA and CDR2 is FQGNSA in the germline V gene. Trimming cost V 1 base and J 4 bases, with 13 bases left between them. The CDR3 DNA follows: TGTGCCAGCAGCTTAGGCGGGGGGTCCTTCTATGGCTACACCTTC. It translates to CASSLGGGSFYGYTF.

The chain has TRBV6-6 and TRBJ1-6; unclear D gene. This CDR3 spans 14 amino acids. V was clipped by 10 bases and J by 9 bases, with 19 bases between them. Germline values: CDR1 MNHNY, CDR2 SVGAGI (reference sequence). CDR3 nucleotide sequence: TGTGCCACCCTGCATGGGCAGACGAGTTCACCCCTCCACTTT. The encoded protein is CATLHGQTSSPLHF.

The V and J genes are TRBV5-5 and TRBJ1-1; D perhaps matches TRBD1 (6 bases). V dropped 4 bases and J dropped 2 bases, with 12 bases sitting between them. Germline CDR1 and CDR2: SGHKS and YYEKEE (reference sequence). The CDR3 spans 14 residues. The CDR3 DNA reads TGTGCCAGCAGCCCGGGGACATCTAACACTGAAGCTTTCTTT. Its protein is CASSPGTSNTEAFF. Combining the CDR3 with reference TRBV5-5 and TRBJ1-1 gives the whole variable domain DAGVTQSPTHLIKTRGQQVTLRCSPISGHKSVSWYQQVLGQGPQFIFQYYEKEERGRGNFPDRFSARQFPNYSSELNVNALLLGDSALYLCASSPGTSNTEAFFGQGTRLTVV.

This clone was detected once. The chain carries TRBV6-6 and TRBJ2-7, with 7 bases fitting TRBD1. This CDR3 is built from 14 residues. Germline assignment: CDR1 MNHNY and CDR2 SVGAGI (reference sequence). The junction had 8 bases not matched to a gene; V was cut back by 6 bases and J by 3 bases. CDR3: CASRLPGQNYEQYF. The CDR3 coding sequence is TGTGCCAGCAGATTACCGGGACAGAACTACGAGCAGTACTTC.

This chain connects TRBV5-1 to TRBJ2-3; the match to TRBD2 covers 12 bases. V shed 6 bases and J 4 bases; nucleotides not matched to a gene: 9. CDR3 length: 16 residues. Looked up from germline, CDR1 is SGHRS and CDR2 is YFSETQ. CDR3 in amino acids: CASNLLAGGPADTQYF. The CDR3 DNA reads TGCGCCAGCAACCTCCTAGCGGGGGGGCCCGCAGATACGCAGTATTTT.

V gene TRBV19 combines with J gene TRBJ2-3; 7 nucleotides match TRBD1. From germline, CDR1 is LNHDA and CDR2 SQIVND (reference sequence). V shed 6 bases and J 4 bases; nucleotides not matched to a gene: 7. This CDR3 has 14 residues. The CDR3 bases are TGTGCCAGTAGAGACGACAGGGCGGCAGATACGCAGTATTTT. Protein sequence: CASRDDRAADTQYF.

V is TRBV29-1 and J is TRBJ1-1; 9 nucleotides align to TRBD1. V lost 6 bases to trimming and J lost 2 bases; unmatched junction nucleotides: 7. The CDR3 contains 14 residues. Germline CDR1 is SQVTM and CDR2 is ANQGSEA. This CDR3 is CSVDSTGGNTEAFF. The CDR3 bases are TGCAGCGTCGACTCTACAGGGGGCAACACTGAAGCTTTCTTT.

The J gene is TRBJ2-7, the V gene TRBV19, with 8 bases that match TRBD2. The germline gives CDR1 LNHDA, CDR2 SQIVND (reference sequence). The CDR3 has 14 amino acids. Trimming at V came to 5 bases and at J to 4 bases, leaving 7 bases not matched to a gene. The CDR3 DNA reads TGTGCCAGTAGTGTCACCGGGACTAGTTACGAGCAGTACTTC. Translated: CASSVTGTSYEQYF.

The chain joins TRBV7-6 to TRBJ1-3; 10 bases fit TRBD1. Germline CDR1 and CDR2: SGHVS and FNYEAQ. The V and J ends lost 5 bases and 3 bases, in that order; junction bases with no gene match: 4. The CDR3 totals 15 residues. DNA for the CDR3: TGTGCCAGCAGCGTCGGGACAGGGGTTGGAAACACCATATATTTT. Protein sequence: CASSVGTGVGNTIYF.

This chain links TRBV27 with TRBJ2-3, with unresolved D. Germline V gene sequence: CDR1 MNHEY, CDR2 SMNVEV (reference sequence). The CDR3 has 18 residues. Trimming stripped 3 bases from V and 0 bases from J, with 19 bases between. The chain's CDR3 is CASSLRLLQSPSTDTQYF. The DNA of the CDR3 is TGTGCCAGCAGTTTGAGGCTTTTACAAAGCCCTAGCACAGATACGCAGTATTTT.

V usage is TRBV18 and J usage is TRBJ1-5; D remains unclear. This CDR3 is built from 13 residues. V lost 0 bases to trimming and J lost 4 bases, with 4 bases between them. The germline CDR1 and CDR2 sequences are KGHSH and LQKENI. The CDR3: CASSPPGNQPQHF. CDR3 nucleotides: TGTGCCAGCTCACCACCCGGGAATCAGCCCCAGCATTTT.

The CDR3 coding sequence is TGTGCCAGCAGTTTACTACCTCCGGGACAGGGGCACTATGGCTACACCTTC. This codes for CASSLLPPGQGHYGYTF. The chain has TRBV27 and TRBJ1-2; 10 bases align to TRBD1. This CDR3 comprises 17 residues. Unmatched junction bases numbered 9, after V lost 2 bases and J lost 3 bases. Germline lookup yields CDR1 MNHEY and CDR2 SMNVEV (reference sequence).

The CDR3 is CASALTGDTYEQYF. The CDR3 nucleotides read TGCGCCAGTGCCCTGACAGGGGACACCTACGAGCAGTACTTC. This chain joins TRBV5-1 and TRBJ2-7, with TRBD1 matching over 8 bases. Germline trimming cut 8 bases from V and 2 bases from J; bases unmatched to any gene: 9. The CDR3 loop spans 14 amino acids. Germline lookup yields CDR1 SGHRS and CDR2 YFSETQ.

The genes are TRBV30 and TRBJ2-5; weak D call: TRBD2 (7 bases). CDR3 length equals 15 residues. V was clipped by 2 bases and J by 2 bases, with 15 bases between them. The germline V gene has CDR1 GTSNPN and CDR2 SVGIG (reference sequence). DNA of the CDR3: TGTGCCTGGAGTAAGGTGGGGGGGCGGCAAGAGACCCAGTACTTC. It specifies CAWSKVGGRQETQYF.

A note on this clone: One base away lies a much larger clone, so this may be a sequencing read error. Other nucleotide sequences in the sample specify the same CDR3. The rearrangement links TRBV27 to TRBJ1-2, with D possibly matching TRBD1 (5 bases). CDR3 length equals 13 residues. V was trimmed by 2 bases and J by 2 bases, leaving 6 bases between them. Germline values: CDR1 MNHEY, CDR2 SMNVEV (reference sequence). As DNA, the CDR3 is TGTGCCAGCAGTTTAGAGGGGAACTATGGCTACACCTTC. Translated, it gives CASSLEGNYGYTF.

Details on this clone: Germline and junction disagree at one end, which may indicate a read error. This chain uses TRBV7-7 with TRBJ2-7, with D possibly TRBD2 on 6 matching bases. The CDR3 runs to 13 residues. The germline gives CDR1 SSHAT, CDR2 FNYEAQ (reference sequence). CDR3 DNA: TGTGCTAGCAGCGTTGGGCAGGCGGGGGAGCAGTACTTC. Its protein product is CASSVGQAGEQYF.

This clone was counted once. The gene calls are TRBV7-3 and TRBJ1-1, with 11 bases matching TRBD1. The CDR3 totals 18 residues. The trim removed 2 bases at V and 4 bases at J, leaving 12 bases unmatched. Germline V gene sequence: CDR1 SGHTA, CDR2 FQGTGA. CDR3 in amino acids: CASSLGGDRGSAITEAFF. CDR3 bases: TGTGCCAGCAGCTTAGGTGGGGACAGGGGGTCGGCGATCACTGAAGCTTTCTTT.

This clone was detected once. The chain uses TRBV5-4 and TRBJ2-7; the D gene is possibly TRBD2 (6 bases). Germline V gene data show CDR1 as SGHNT and CDR2 as YYREEE (reference sequence). V lost 3 bases and J lost 4, with 14 bases in between. There are 14 residues in the CDR3. The CDR3 sequence: CASSSREVLYEQYF. The CDR3 DNA reads as TGTGCCAGCAGCTCCAGGGAGGTATTGTACGAGCAGTACTTC.

The gene calls are TRBV10-2 and TRBJ1-4; 9 bases align to TRBD1. Trimming cost V 6 bases and J 8 bases; bases outside gene matches: 13. The CDR3 is 16 amino acids. The V gene's germline CDR1 is WSHSY and CDR2 SAAADI. The CDR3, as DNA: TGCGCCAGCAGAAAAATAGACGGGGACAGGGAAGAAAAACTGTTTTTT. Its translation: CASRKIDGDREEKLFF.

The rearrangement uses TRBV10-3 and TRBJ2-1, with 8 bases matching TRBD2. The germline V gene encodes CDR1 ENHRY and CDR2 SYGVKD. The trim removed 8 bases at V and 7 bases at J, leaving 7 bases unmatched. This CDR3 has 13 residues. In DNA, the CDR3 is TGTGCCATCGGGACTAGTGGTTCAAATGAGCAGTTCTTC. Translated: CAIGTSGSNEQFF.

This chain connects TRBV7-2 to TRBJ1-5; the D gene is possibly TRBD1 (5 bases). The V end lost 5 bases, the J end lost 6 bases, and 11 bases lay between the germline ends. This CDR3 spans 13 amino acids. CDR1 is SGHTA and CDR2 is FQGNSA in the germline V gene. The CDR3 region is CASSIGEGQPQHF. DNA for the CDR3: TGTGCCAGCAGCATAGGGGAGGGTCAGCCCCAGCATTTT. Complete variable domain (other parts from reference TRBV7-2 and TRBJ1-5): GAGVSQSPSNKVTEKGKDVELRCDPISGHTALYWYRQSLGQGLEFLIYFQGNSAPDKSGLPSDRFSAERTGGSVSTLTIQRTQQEDSAVYLCASSIGEGQPQHFGDGTRLSIL.

This clone has only a few counts. The V gene is TRBV27, the J gene TRBJ1-2; possibly TRBD1 for D (5 bases). Germline assignment: CDR1 MNHEY and CDR2 SMNVEV (reference sequence). Trimming removed 6 bases at V and 0 bases at J, with 17 bases between. The CDR3 length is 16 residues. In DNA, the CDR3 is TGTGCCAGCAGCGAGGCAGGGAGGGGCTCTAACTATGGCTACACCTTC. Its translation: CASSEAGRGSNYGYTF.

The chain joins TRBV5-1 to TRBJ2-7; the match to TRBD1 covers 9 bases. CDR1 is SGHRS and CDR2 is YFSETQ in the germline V gene. V was clipped by 8 bases and J by 2 bases; unmatched bases: 8. The CDR3 extends over 14 amino acids. The CDR3 spells CASSGGQGAYEQYF. The CDR3 DNA sequence: TGCGCCAGTTCGGGGGGACAGGGAGCCTACGAGCAGTACTTC.

J is TRBJ1-2 and V is TRBV18; D unclear. The CDR3 has 14 residues. Trimming left V 4 bases short and J 3 bases short, with 12 bases between. Germline CDR1 reads KGHSH; CDR2 reads LQKENI. The CDR3 coding sequence is TGTGCCAGCTCACACAACTCGGGTGACTATGGCTACACCTTC. Its translation is CASSHNSGDYGYTF.

On this clone: A clone one base away is much larger, so this may be a read error. The sample has other DNA sequences that encode this CDR3 too. This chain connects TRBV7-2 to TRBJ1-3, with D perhaps matching TRBD1 (5 bases). Between the trimmed V and J ends, which lost 1 base and 0 bases, there was a span of 7 bases. Germline assignment: CDR1 SGHTA and CDR2 FQGNSA. This CDR3 contains 15 residues. The CDR3 region is CASSLDRSSGNTIYF. CDR3 coding DNA: TGTGCCAGCAGCTTAGACAGGAGCTCTGGAAACACCATATATTTT.

This clone was counted a few times. The chain couples TRBV18 to TRBJ2-5; no firm D call. The germline CDR1 and CDR2 sequences are KGHSH and LQKENI. V was clipped by 4 bases and J by 1 base, with 1 base between them. The CDR3 runs to 11 residues. CDR3 sequence: CASSRQETQYF. CDR3 nucleotide sequence: TGTGCCAGCTCACGCCAAGAGACCCAGTACTTC.